This TCR beta chain was identified during a study of beta chain features in type 1 diabetes. Reverse transcription of all isolated RNA meant that expressed TCRB transcripts were sequenced. Measured with immunoSEQ multiplex PCR; TCRdb has only the in-frame clones, and not every one. The data show roughly 70,000 clones, about 50% seen once. Points from the study as a whole: A PCR bias possibly favoring shorter templates would apply equally to patients and controls. TCRB CDR3 length was moderately but significantly reduced in all four CD4+ subsets of Type 1 diabetes patients.

The CDR3 runs to 15 residues. CDR1 is SGHRS and CDR2 is YFSETQ in the germline V gene. V lost 0 bases and J 0 bases, leaving 8 bases between the germline ends. Comment on this clone: Its antigen is not known.

It was via CD45RO/CCR7/CD25/CD127/CD95/CD27 that CD4+ naive, central memory, regulatory and stem cell-like memory cells were sorted. Sample: central memory CD4+ T cells from blood. This receptor was identified in a man younger than 45 with type 1 diabetes. V and J are TRBV5-1 and TRBJ2-3, with unresolved D. The CDR3 DNA follows: TGCGCCAGCAGCTTGGGGGCCACGAGCACAGATACGCAGTATTTT. This codes for CASSLGATSTDTQYF.